Given below is one TCR beta chain in context. CDR1 and CDR2 from the germline V gene are SGHRS and YFSETQ. The V gene lost 0 bases and the J gene lost 5 bases, with 12 bases spanning the gap. This CDR3 is built from 15 residues. This sample was taken from a study of blood T cell repertoires in COVID-19. Looking at the study overall: Sites in the United States, Italy and Spain provided acute and convalescent COVID-19 samples. T cells, B-cell-depleted T cells, or PBMCs provided the cDNA or gDNA that served as material.

In the original workflow: Nucleated cell counts were estimated from reference gene primer amplification. Assay used: immunoSEQ multiplex PCR; TCRdb lists only in-frame clones, some missing. The V and J calls and the clone size are those of that table, but D and trimming were determined from the DNA. The sample has about 40,000 clones, around 82% seen once; the top ten hold 25% to 35%. The J gene is TRBJ1-5, the V gene TRBV5-1; D is uncertain. The specimen was peripheral blood. This TCR was sampled from a man older than 75 with acute or convalescent COVID-19. The CDR3 DNA reads as TGCGCCAGCAGCTTGGCGGAGGGAACGGATCAGCCCCAGCATTTT. Translated: CASSLAEGTDQPQHF.